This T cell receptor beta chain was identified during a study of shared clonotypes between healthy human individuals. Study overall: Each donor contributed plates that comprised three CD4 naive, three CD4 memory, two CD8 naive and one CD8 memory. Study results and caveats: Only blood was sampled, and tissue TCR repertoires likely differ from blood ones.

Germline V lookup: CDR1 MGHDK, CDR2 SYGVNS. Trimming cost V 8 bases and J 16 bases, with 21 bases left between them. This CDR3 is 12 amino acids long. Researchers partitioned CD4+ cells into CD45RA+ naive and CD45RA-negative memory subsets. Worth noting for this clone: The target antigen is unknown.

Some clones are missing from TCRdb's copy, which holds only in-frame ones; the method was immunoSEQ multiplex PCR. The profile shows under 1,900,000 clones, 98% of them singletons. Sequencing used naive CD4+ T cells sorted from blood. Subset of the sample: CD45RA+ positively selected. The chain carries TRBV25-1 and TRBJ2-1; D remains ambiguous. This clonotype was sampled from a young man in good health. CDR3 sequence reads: CASALEPPTLFF. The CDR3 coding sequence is TGTGCCAGCGCCCTCGAACCCCCAACGCTATTCTTC.